Each of the 16 T cell receptor beta chains below was sequenced from the same sample in a study of T cell responses to AZD1222 COVID-19 vaccine (dated by TCRdb to about 2021). This specimen's time point label, per the study, means: baseline before first vaccination. To prepare the library, the immunoSEQ multiplex PCR assay was applied. TCRdb carries this immuneACCESS record with in-frame sequences only. Its versions omit some clonotypes, under half of them owing to an unresolved V gene in the studies checked, with the rest unexplained. The sample table contains approximately 150,000 clones; only one count was recorded for approximately 90% of them. Approximately 1.4% of the sample lies in the top ten. Material: peripheral blood, obtained on day 0 of AZD1222 vaccination. These receptors came from an adult in good health.

On this clone: This CDR3 fails to terminate in the conserved phenylalanine or tryptophan, so it likely reflects a read error. Because the CDR3's place on the DNA is in doubt, the DNA is left out and the CDR3 is given as listed by TCRdb. The J gene is TRBJ1-2, the V gene TRBV2. Germline-derived CDR1 and CDR2 are SNHLY and FYNNEI. The CDR3 numbers 14 amino acids, ends counted. The CDR3 here is CASLILTSAGRATS.

The chain links TRBV30 to TRBJ2-3, with no clear D. The CDR3 covers 12 residues. CDR1 is GTSNPN and CDR2 is SVGIG in the germline V gene (reference sequence). With 4 bases removed from V and 7 bases from J, the gap between germline ends came to 12 bases. The DNA of the CDR3 is TGTGCCTGGAACGGTGGGCCTTATACGCAGTATTTT. Its protein is CAWNGGPYTQYF.

This chain joins TRBV9 and TRBJ1-2; no reliable D call. V shed 0 bases and J shed 1 base, with 4 bases lying between them. Germline CDR1 SGDLS, CDR2 YYNGEE. The CDR3 is 13 amino acids. The CDR3 DNA reads as TGTGCCAGCAGCGTAGCCGGTAACTATGGCTACACCTTC. Protein product: CASSVAGNYGYTF.

The chain combines TRBV28 with TRBJ2-7; maybe TRBD1 (6 bases). Germline CDR1 reads MDHEN; CDR2 reads SYDVKM. The CDR3 length is 15 residues. Trimming cost V 5 bases and J 0 bases, with 14 bases left between them. CDR3 protein: CASSPHRASSYEQYF. Here the CDR3 DNA reads TGTGCCAGCAGTCCCCACAGGGCCAGCTCCTACGAGCAGTACTTC. The entire variable domain, with the rest obtained from reference TRBV28 and TRBJ2-7, is as follows: DVKVTQSSRYLVKRTGEKVFLECVQDMDHENMFWYRQDPGLGLRLIYFSYDVKMKEKGDIPEGYSVSREKKERFSLILESASTNQTSMYLCASSPHRASSYEQYFGPGTRLTVT.

This chain joins TRBV5-4 and TRBJ1-2; 9 bases agree with TRBD1. Losses at the gene ends were 4 bases for V and 2 bases for J; bases not matched to a gene: 3. Germline loops: CDR1 SGHNT, CDR2 YYREEE (reference sequence). CDR3 length: 14 residues. The CDR3 region is CASSPGQGNYGYTF. DNA for the CDR3: TGTGCCAGCAGCCCAGGACAGGGGAACTATGGCTACACCTTC.

A single count supports this clone. The chain uses TRBV19 and TRBJ2-7; 8 bases align to TRBD2. The J segment lost 5 bases and the V segment lost 10 bases, leaving 4 bases of the junction unmatched. The V gene's germline CDR1 is LNHDA and CDR2 SQIVND (reference sequence). The CDR3 runs 11 residues. The CDR3: CAIGSGNEQYF. DNA for the CDR3: TGTGCCATAGGTAGCGGGAACGAGCAGTACTTC.

V and J are TRBV3-1 (or the pseudogene TRBV3-2) and TRBJ2-7, with D possibly TRBD1 on 5 matching bases. V was clipped by 2 bases and J by 4 bases, with 12 bases between them. Germline values: CDR1 LGHDT, CDR2 YNNKEL (reference sequence). The CDR3 contains 14 residues. The CDR3 DNA follows: TGTGCCAGCAGCCAATCAGGGTCGAAATACGAGCAGTACTTC. This translates into CASSQSGSKYEQYF.

Of note for this clone: Other nucleotide sequences in the sample specify the same CDR3. The gene calls are TRBV2 and TRBJ1-2; the D is unclear. The CDR3 length is 14 residues. Germline values: CDR1 SNHLY, CDR2 FYNNEI. V lost 2 bases, J lost 5 bases, and 12 bases lay in between. The CDR3 DNA follows: TGTGCCAGCAGTGAATCAGGTGGTGATTATGGCTACACCTTC. Its protein product is CASSESGGDYGYTF.

This chain joins TRBV16 and TRBJ1-2; no definite D call. V gave up 4 bases and J gave up 4 bases, with 13 bases separating them. The CDR3 has 14 residues. Germline CDR1 and CDR2: KGHSY and FQNENV. The CDR3 nucleotides are TGTGCCAGCAGCCCCGGGAGGGATTCCTATGGCTACACCTTC. Protein sequence: CASSPGRDSYGYTF.

The chain has TRBV3-1 (or the pseudogene TRBV3-2) and TRBJ2-1, with D uncertain. Between the trimmed V and J ends, which lost 4 bases and 8 bases, there was a span of 15 bases. The germline CDR1 and CDR2 sequences are LGHDT and YNNKEL (reference sequence). The CDR3 sequence is 14 residues long. In DNA, the CDR3 is TGTGCCAGCAGCCCTGACTCTACTGTTCATGAGCAGTTCTTC. This gives the protein CASSPDSTVHEQFF.

In regard to this clone: At one of its ends the junction is not consistent with the germline gene, which may arise from a read error. The chain joins TRBV6-1 to TRBJ2-1; 10 nucleotides line up with TRBD2. Germline lookup yields CDR1 MNHNS and CDR2 SASEGT. The CDR3 extends over 14 amino acids. CDR3 DNA sequence: TGTGCCAGCAGTCAAGCGGGGGGGCACTATGAGCAGTTCTTC. Protein: CASSQAGGHYEQFF.

The rearrangement joins TRBV7-9 to TRBJ1-6; 10 bases are shared with TRBD1. This CDR3 has 15 amino acids. The V gene's germline CDR1 is SEHNR and CDR2 FQNEAQ (reference sequence). The J segment lost 10 bases and the V segment lost 1 base, leaving 4 bases of the junction unmatched. The CDR3 coding sequence is TGTGCCAGCAGCTTAGGATCGGGACAGGGGTCACCCCTCCACTTT. Protein: CASSLGSGQGSPLHF.

The chain is built from TRBV5-3 and TRBJ2-7; D ambiguous. TRBV5-3 is an ORF, and what it does is uncertain. The CDR3 contains 8 residues. Trimming pared 5 bases from V and 9 bases from J, leaving 3 bases between. The CDR3 sequence is CARRGQYF. The CDR3 bases are TGTGCCAGAAGGGGGCAGTACTTC.

This clone appeared a single time. The chain couples TRBV7-9 to TRBJ2-2; D uncertain. Trimming took off 1 base at V and 1 base at J, with 7 bases between the two ends. CDR1 is SEHNR and CDR2 is FQNEAQ in the germline V gene (reference sequence). CDR3 length: 15 amino acids. This CDR3 is CASSLDGLNTGELFF. In DNA, the CDR3 is TGTGCCAGCAGCTTAGACGGGTTGAACACCGGGGAGCTGTTTTTT.

CDR3 sequence: CASSPYRQGARNGELFF. The CDR3 nucleotides read TGTGCCAGTAGCCCGTACCGACAGGGGGCGCGGAACGGGGAGCTGTTTTTT. This chain uses TRBV19 with TRBJ2-2; 10 positions agree with TRBD1. Germline-derived CDR1 and CDR2 are LNHDA and SQIVND (reference sequence). The CDR3 is made up of 17 amino acids. With V trimmed by 6 bases and J by 7 bases, 14 bases remained unmatched.

This chain connects TRBV19 to TRBJ1-2; D not certain. Germline V CDR1 and CDR2: LNHDA, SQIVND (reference sequence). Trimming took off 3 bases at V and 3 bases at J, with 17 bases between the two ends. The CDR3 has 16 amino acids. DNA for the CDR3: TGTGCCAGTAGTATCTTGGCGAGCACTATGCACTATGGCTACACCTTC. Translating gives CASSILASTMHYGYTF.